This T cell receptor (beta chain) stems from a study of T cell responses to AZD1222 COVID-19 vaccine. Overall study context: Second-dose schedules of about 4 or about 12 weeks were combined. Study conclusions and caveats: Spike-specific TCR repertoires showed rising breadth and depth after two AZD1222 doses.

V dropped 7 bases and J dropped 0 bases, with 10 bases sitting between them. Germline CDR1 is MDHEN and CDR2 is SYDVKM. The CDR3 spans 14 residues. To note about this clone: What it binds is unknown.

Profiling relied on immunoSEQ multiplex PCR, and the TCRdb table lists in-frame clones only, not all of them. The sample lists about 57,000 clones; 86% were seen once. The sample was peripheral blood, taken on day 0 of AZD1222 vaccination. The chain carries TRBV28 and TRBJ1-5; D is unresolved. The TCR was taken from an adult in good health. The CDR3, as DNA: TGTGCCAGCATTGTCAGTCATAGCAATCAGCCCCAGCATTTT. Translated: CASIVSHSNQPQHF.